This T cell receptor beta chain was profiled in a study of T cell responses to AZD1222 COVID-19 vaccine. Whether given at about 4 or about 12 weeks, second doses were pooled. Study-level findings and limits: Donors were chiefly white British, with a greater number of females, and clonal diversity was perhaps underestimated.

Trimming took off 4 bases at V and 5 bases at J, with 20 bases between the two ends. Germline lookup yields CDR1 SGHRS and CDR2 YFSETQ. The CDR3 has 16 amino acids. Comment on this clone: Its target is not known.

Generated by immunoSEQ multiplex PCR, the TCRdb table keeps only in-frame clones and is missing some. The sample lists some 81,000 clones; around 85% were seen once. This receptor was identified in an adult who received the AZD1222 COVID-19 vaccine. Here the sequenced sample was peripheral blood, taken 28 days after the second AZD1222 dose. The chain joins TRBV5-1 to TRBJ2-3; tentatively, D is TRBD1 or TRBD2 (7 bases each). The CDR3 reads CASSGTKQGRGDTQYF. CDR3 nucleotides: TGCGCCAGCAGCGGAACCAAACAGGGGAGGGGAGATACGCAGTATTTT. Full variable domain (missing parts from reference TRBV5-1 and TRBJ2-3): KAGVTQTPRYLIKTRGQQVTLSCSPISGHRSVSWYQQTPGQGLQFLFEYFSETQRNKGNFPGRFSGRQFSNSRSEMNVSTLELGDSALYLCASSGTKQGRGDTQYFGPGTRLTVL.